This T cell receptor (beta chain) was documented in a study of shared clonotypes between healthy human individuals. The CDR3 length is 14 residues. CDR1 and CDR2 (germline): MDHEN, SYDVKM. V shed 5 bases and J shed 1 base, with 11 bases lying between them. The protocol was immunoSEQ multiplex PCR, while the TCRdb copy is restricted to in-frame clones and leaves out a portion. The sample lists approximately 2,000,000 clones, 85% to 95% occurring once. J is TRBJ1-1 and V is TRBV28, with D perhaps matching TRBD1 (6 bases). The sample was naive CD4+ T cells from PBMCs. The subset denotes: CD45RA+ positively selected. The source of this sequence is a man between 18 and 35 years old in good health. Some clones in this sample may be carry-over from other donors' samples. The CDR3 sequence: CASSVTGPNTEAFF. The CDR3 region has the DNA TGTGCCAGCAGTGTCACAGGGCCGAACACTGAAGCTTTCTTT.